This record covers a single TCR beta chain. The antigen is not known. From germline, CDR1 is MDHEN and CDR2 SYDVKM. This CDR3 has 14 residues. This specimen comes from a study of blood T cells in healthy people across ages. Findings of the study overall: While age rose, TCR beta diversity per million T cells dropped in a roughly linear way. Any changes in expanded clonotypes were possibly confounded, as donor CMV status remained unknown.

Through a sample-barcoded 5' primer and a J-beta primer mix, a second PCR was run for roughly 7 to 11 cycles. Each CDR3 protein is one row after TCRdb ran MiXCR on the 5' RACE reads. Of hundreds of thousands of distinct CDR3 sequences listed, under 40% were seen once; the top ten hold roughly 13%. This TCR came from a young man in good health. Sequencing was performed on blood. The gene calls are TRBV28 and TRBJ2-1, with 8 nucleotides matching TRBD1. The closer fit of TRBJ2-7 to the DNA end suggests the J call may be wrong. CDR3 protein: CASETGQAYNEQYF. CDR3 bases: TGTGCCAGCGAAACGGGACAGGCCTACAATGAGCAGTACTTC.